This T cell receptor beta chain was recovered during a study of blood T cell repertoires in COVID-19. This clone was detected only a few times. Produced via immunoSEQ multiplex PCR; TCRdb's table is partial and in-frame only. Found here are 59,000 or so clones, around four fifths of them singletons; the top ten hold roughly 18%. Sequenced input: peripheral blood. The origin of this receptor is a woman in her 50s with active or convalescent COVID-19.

CDR3 residues: CASRRQGAGNQPQHF. The CDR3, as DNA: TGTGCCAGCAGACGACAGGGGGCCGGCAATCAGCCCCAGCATTTT. The chain combines TRBV6-5 with TRBJ1-5, with 10 positions matching TRBD1. Germline CDR1 reads MNHEY; CDR2 reads SVGAGI. This CDR3 contains 15 residues. The V gene end was trimmed by 6 bases and the J gene end by 2 bases; junction bases not matched to a gene: 4.